The 5 T cell receptor beta chains listed next were all sequenced from one sample in a study of T cell responses to AZD1222 COVID-19 vaccine. Clones were sequenced by immunoSEQ multiplex PCR, and TCRdb holds only the in-frame ones, with some missing. The sample lists 90,000 to 120,000 clones, around 93% occurring once. Source: peripheral blood, taken 28 days after the second AZD1222 dose. The receptors derive from an adult who received the AZD1222 COVID-19 vaccine.

The chain couples TRBV4-3 to TRBJ1-1; D unclear. Trimming took 2 bases from V and 0 from J, leaving 25 bases between them. Germline CDR1 and CDR2: LGHNA and YSLEER. This CDR3 contains 20 residues. CDR3 sequence: CASSQSWRRQRYPMNTEAFF. CDR3 nucleotides: TGCGCCAGCAGCCAATCCTGGAGGCGTCAGAGATATCCAATGAACACTGAAGCTTTCTTT.

The chain carries TRBV27 and TRBJ2-7, with TRBD2 matching over 9 bases. The CDR3 totals 15 residues. V trimming: 5 bases; J trimming: 2 bases; junction bases outside the gene matches: 7. Germline CDR1 and CDR2: MNHEY and SMNVEV (reference sequence). The CDR3 spells CASSPGSGSTYEQYF. DNA for the CDR3: TGTGCCAGCAGTCCCGGTAGCGGGAGTACCTACGAGCAGTACTTC.

The chain joins TRBV9 to TRBJ2-1; no clear D. With 3 bases removed from V and 3 bases from J, the gap between germline ends came to 10 bases. The CDR3 sequence is 14 residues long. Germline V CDR1 and CDR2: SGDLS, YYNGEE. This chain's CDR3 is CASSGPDNYNEQFF. CDR3 in DNA: TGTGCCAGCAGCGGACCTGACAACTACAATGAGCAGTTCTTC. The whole variable domain, remainder taken from reference TRBV9 and TRBJ2-1, is DSGVTQTPKHLITATGQRVTLRCSPRSGDLSVYWYQQSLDQGLQFLIQYYNGEERAKGNILERFSAQQFPDLHSELNLSSLELGDSALYFCASSGPDNYNEQFFGPGTRLTVL.

V and J are TRBV10-3 and TRBJ2-3, with D unresolved. Germline loops: CDR1 ENHRY, CDR2 SYGVKD. This CDR3 has 12 amino acids. Trimming took 3 bases from V and 5 from J, leaving 6 bases between them. This chain's CDR3 is CAISDEEDTQYF. In DNA, the CDR3 is TGTGCCATCAGTGATGAGGAAGATACGCAGTATTTT.

The V and J genes are TRBV7-8 and TRBJ2-3; 9 bases are shared with TRBD2. Per the germline V gene, CDR1 is SGHVS and CDR2 is FQNEAQ. The CDR3 runs to 16 residues. The V gene end was trimmed by 3 bases and the J gene end by 2 bases; junction bases not matched to a gene: 6. CDR3 loop: CASSFGLAGNTDTQYF. Here the CDR3 DNA reads TGTGCCAGCAGCTTCGGGCTAGCGGGGAACACAGATACGCAGTATTTT.